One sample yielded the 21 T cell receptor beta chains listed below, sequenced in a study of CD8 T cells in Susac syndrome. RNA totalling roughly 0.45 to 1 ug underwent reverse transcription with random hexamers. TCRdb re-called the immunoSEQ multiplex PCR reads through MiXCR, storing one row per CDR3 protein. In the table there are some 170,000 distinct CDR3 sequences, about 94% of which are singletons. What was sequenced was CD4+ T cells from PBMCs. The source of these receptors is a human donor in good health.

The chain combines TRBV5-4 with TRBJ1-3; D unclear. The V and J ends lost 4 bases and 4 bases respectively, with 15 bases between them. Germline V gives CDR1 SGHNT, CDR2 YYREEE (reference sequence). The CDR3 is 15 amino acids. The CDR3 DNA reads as TGTGCCAGCAGCCCCGACTCCGGCGGAGGAAACACCATATATTTT. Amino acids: CASSPDSGGGNTIYF.

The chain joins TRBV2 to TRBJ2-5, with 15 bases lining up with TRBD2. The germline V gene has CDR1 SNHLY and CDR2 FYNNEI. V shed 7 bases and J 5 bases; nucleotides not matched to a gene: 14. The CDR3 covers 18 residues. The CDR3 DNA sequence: TGTGCCAGCATCGACGCCGGGACTAGCGGGGGGCTCGGGGAGACCCAGTACTTC. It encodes CASIDAGTSGGLGETQYF.

As DNA, the CDR3 is TGTGCCAGCAGTGAAGCATTGGACCAGTACTTC. It yields the protein CASSEALDQYF. The chain couples TRBV6-1 to TRBJ2-5; D is unclear. Germline lookup yields CDR1 MNHNS and CDR2 SASEGT. Trimming removed 0 bases at V and 10 bases at J, with 6 bases between. The CDR3 length is 11 residues.

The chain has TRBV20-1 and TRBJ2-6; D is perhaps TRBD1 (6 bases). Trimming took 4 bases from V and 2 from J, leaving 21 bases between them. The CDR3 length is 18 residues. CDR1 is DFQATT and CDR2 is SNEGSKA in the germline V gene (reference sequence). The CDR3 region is CSAMELGQSETGANVLTF. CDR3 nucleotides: TGCAGTGCTATGGAGCTAGGACAGTCTGAAACTGGGGCCAACGTCCTGACTTTC.

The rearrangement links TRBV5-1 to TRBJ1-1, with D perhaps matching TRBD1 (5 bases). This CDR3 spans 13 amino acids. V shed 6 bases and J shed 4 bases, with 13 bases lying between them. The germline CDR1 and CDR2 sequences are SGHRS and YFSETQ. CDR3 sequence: CASTPGDGTEAFF. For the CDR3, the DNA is TGCGCCAGCACCCCGGGGGACGGCACTGAAGCTTTCTTT. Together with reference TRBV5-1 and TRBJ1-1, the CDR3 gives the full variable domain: KAGVTQTPRYLIKTRGQQVTLSCSPISGHRSVSWYQQTPGQGLQFLFEYFSETQRNKGNFPGRFSGRQFSNSRSEMNVSTLELGDSALYLCASTPGDGTEAFFGQGTRLTVV.

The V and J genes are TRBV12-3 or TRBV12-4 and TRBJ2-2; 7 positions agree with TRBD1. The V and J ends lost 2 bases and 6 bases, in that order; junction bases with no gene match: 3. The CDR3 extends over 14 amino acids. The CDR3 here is CASSLRQGAGELFF. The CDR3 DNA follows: TGTGCCAGCAGTTTAAGGCAGGGGGCCGGGGAGCTGTTTTTT.

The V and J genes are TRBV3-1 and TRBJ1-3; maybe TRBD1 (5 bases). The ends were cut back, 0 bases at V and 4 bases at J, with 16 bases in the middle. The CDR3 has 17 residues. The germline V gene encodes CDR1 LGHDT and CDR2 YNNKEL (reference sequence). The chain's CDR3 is CASSQEEPGPLGNTIYF. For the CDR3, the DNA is TGTGCCAGCAGCCAAGAAGAGCCAGGGCCCCTGGGAAACACCATATATTTT.

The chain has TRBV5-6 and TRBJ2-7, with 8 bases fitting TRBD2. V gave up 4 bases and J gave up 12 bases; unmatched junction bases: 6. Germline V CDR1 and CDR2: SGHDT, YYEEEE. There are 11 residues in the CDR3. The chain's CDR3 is CASSREGSAYF. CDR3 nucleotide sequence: TGTGCCAGCAGCCGGGAGGGGAGCGCGTACTTC.

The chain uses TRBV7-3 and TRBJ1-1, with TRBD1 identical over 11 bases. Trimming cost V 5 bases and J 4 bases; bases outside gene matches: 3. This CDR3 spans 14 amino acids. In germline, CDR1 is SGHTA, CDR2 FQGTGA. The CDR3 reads CASSRGTGGTEAFF. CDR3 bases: TGTGCCAGCAGCCGCGGGACAGGGGGCACTGAAGCTTTCTTT.

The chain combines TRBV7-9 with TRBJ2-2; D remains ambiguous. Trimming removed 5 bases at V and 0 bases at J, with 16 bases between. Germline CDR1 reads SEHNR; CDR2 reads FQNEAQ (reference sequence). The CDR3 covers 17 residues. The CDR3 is CASSRSRGFANTGELFF. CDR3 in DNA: TGTGCCAGCAGCCGCTCTCGTGGATTCGCGAACACCGGGGAGCTGTTTTTT.

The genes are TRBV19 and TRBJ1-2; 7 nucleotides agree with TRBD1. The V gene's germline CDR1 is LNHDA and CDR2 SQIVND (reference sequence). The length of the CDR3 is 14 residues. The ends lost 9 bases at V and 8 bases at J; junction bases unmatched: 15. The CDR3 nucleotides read TGTGCCAGCAACCTAAACAGGGGATCGCAGGGCTACACCTTC. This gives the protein CASNLNRGSQGYTF.

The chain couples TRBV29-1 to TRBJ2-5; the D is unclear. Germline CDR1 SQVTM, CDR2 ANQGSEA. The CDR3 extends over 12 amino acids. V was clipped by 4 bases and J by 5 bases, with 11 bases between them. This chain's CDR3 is CSVVAAAETQYF. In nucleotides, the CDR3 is TGCAGCGTTGTGGCTGCGGCGGAGACCCAGTACTTC.

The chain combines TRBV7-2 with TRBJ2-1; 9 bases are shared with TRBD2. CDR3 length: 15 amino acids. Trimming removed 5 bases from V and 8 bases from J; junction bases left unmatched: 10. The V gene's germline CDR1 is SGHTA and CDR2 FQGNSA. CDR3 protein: CASSPRSGGRDEQFF. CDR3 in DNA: TGTGCCAGCAGCCCTAGAAGCGGGGGGCGGGATGAGCAGTTCTTC.

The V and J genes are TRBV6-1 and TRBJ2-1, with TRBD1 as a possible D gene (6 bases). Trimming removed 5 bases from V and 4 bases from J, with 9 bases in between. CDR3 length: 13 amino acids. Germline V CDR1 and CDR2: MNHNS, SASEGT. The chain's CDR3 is CASSTGNYNEQFF. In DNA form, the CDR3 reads TGTGCCAGCAGTACAGGGAATTACAATGAGCAGTTCTTC.

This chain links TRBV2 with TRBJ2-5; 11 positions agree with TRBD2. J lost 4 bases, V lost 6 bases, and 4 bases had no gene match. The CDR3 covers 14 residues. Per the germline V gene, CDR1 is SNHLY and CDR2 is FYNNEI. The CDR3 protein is CASSETSGVETQYF. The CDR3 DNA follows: TGTGCCAGCAGCGAGACTAGCGGGGTAGAGACCCAGTACTTC.

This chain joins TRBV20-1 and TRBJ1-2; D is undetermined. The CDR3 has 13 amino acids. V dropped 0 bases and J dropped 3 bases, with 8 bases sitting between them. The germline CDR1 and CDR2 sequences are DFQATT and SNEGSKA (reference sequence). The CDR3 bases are TGCAGTGCTAGAGATCTGGCAGACTATGGCTACACCTTC. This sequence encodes CSARDLADYGYTF.

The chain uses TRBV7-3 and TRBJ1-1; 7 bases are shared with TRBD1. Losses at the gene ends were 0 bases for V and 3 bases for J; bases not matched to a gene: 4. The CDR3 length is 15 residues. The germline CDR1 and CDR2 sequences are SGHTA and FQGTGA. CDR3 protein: CASSLTFGQDTEAFF. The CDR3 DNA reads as TGTGCCAGCAGCTTAACGTTTGGACAGGACACTGAAGCTTTCTTT.

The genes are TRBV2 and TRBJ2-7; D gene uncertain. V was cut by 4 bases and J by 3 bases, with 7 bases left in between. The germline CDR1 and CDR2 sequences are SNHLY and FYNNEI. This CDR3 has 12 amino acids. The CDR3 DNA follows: TGTGCCAGCAGTGGGGAACGCTACGAGCAGTACTTC. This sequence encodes CASSGERYEQYF.

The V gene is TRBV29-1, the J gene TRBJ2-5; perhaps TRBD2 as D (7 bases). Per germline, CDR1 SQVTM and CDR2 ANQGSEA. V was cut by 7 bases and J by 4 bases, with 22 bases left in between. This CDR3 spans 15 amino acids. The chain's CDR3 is CSGGAPGGLPETQYF. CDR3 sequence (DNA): TGCAGCGGTGGGGCTCCGGGGGGCCTCCCAGAGACCCAGTACTTC. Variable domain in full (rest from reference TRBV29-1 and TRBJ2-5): SAVISQKPSRDICQRGTSLTIQCQVDSQVTMMFWYRQQPGQSLTLIATANQGSEATYESGFVIDKFPISRPNLTFSTLTVSNMSPEDSSIYLCSGGAPGGLPETQYFGPGTRLLVL.

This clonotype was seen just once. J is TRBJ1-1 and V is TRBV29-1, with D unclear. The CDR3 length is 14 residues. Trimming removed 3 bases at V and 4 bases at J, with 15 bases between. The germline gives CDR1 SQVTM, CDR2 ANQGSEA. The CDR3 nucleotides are TGCAGCGTTGATCGGGTCCGGAGGACCACTGAAGCTTTCTTT. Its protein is CSVDRVRRTTEAFF. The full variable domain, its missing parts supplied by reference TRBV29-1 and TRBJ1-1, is SAVISQKPSRDICQRGTSLTIQCQVDSQVTMMFWYRQQPGQSLTLIATANQGSEATYESGFVIDKFPISRPNLTFSTLTVSNMSPEDSSIYLCSVDRVRRTTEAFFGQGTRLTVV.

This chain's CDR3 is CASSYSSSPLHF. For the CDR3, the DNA is TGTGCCAGCAGTTATTCCAGTTCACCCCTCCACTTT. V gene TRBV7-9 combines with J gene TRBJ1-6; D not resolved. This CDR3 spans 12 amino acids. Germline V gene sequence: CDR1 SEHNR, CDR2 FQNEAQ (reference sequence). Deletions cut 6 bases from V and 9 bases from J, with 9 bases between.